The 32 T cell receptor beta chains below come from one sample, sequenced in a study of CD8+ T cells in alopecia areata. After isolation, RNA underwent reverse transcription to generate cDNA as the sequencing template. Clones were read by immunoSEQ multiplex PCR, and TCRdb kept only the in-frame ones, dropping some. Of approximately 210,000 clones listed, roughly 66% are singletons. The treatment: oral pan-JAK inhibitor, 5-10 mg twice daily. The material sequenced was CD4+ T cells sorted from blood, taken around week 44, from a patient treated with tofacitinib. The receptors shown here come from a human donor with alopecia areata.

The CDR3 DNA sequence: TGCGCCAGCAGCCAAGATAACCAGCGGGGCTCCTACAATGAGCAGTTCTTC. Translation gives CASSQDNQRGSYNEQFF. The chain employs TRBV4-1 and TRBJ2-1; 7 bases align to TRBD2. The CDR3 has 17 amino acids. CDR1 and CDR2 from the germline V gene are MGHRA and YSYEKL. V shed 0 bases and J 0 bases; nucleotides not matched to a gene: 5.

The chain carries TRBV6-5 and TRBJ1-3; D not certain. Deletions cut 6 bases from V and 5 bases from J, with 8 bases between. The length of the CDR3 is 12 residues. Germline CDR1 is MNHEY and CDR2 is SVGAGI. The CDR3 sequence is CASRDLRNTIYF. The CDR3 DNA is TGTGCCAGCAGGGACCTAAGAAACACCATATATTTT.

V and J are TRBV30 and TRBJ2-7; unclear D gene. Trimming removed 7 bases from V and 4 bases from J, with 20 bases in between. Germline assignment: CDR1 GTSNPN and CDR2 SVGIG (reference sequence). The CDR3 loop spans 14 amino acids. The CDR3 region has the DNA TGTGCCTTCGCAAGGTCAATACAGCGTTACGAGCAGTACTTC. Translation: CAFARSIQRYEQYF.

The chain links TRBV29-1 to TRBJ2-3, with D perhaps matching TRBD1 (6 bases). The CDR3 spans 14 residues. Trimming took off 3 bases at V and 2 bases at J, with 12 bases between the two ends. Germline V gene data show CDR1 as SQVTM and CDR2 as ANQGSEA. The CDR3: CSVERQDHTDTQYF. In DNA form, the CDR3 reads TGCAGCGTTGAGCGACAGGATCACACAGATACGCAGTATTTT.

The chain carries TRBV7-9 and TRBJ2-6, with 8 bases matching TRBD1. The CDR3 is 16 amino acids. Germline V gene sequence: CDR1 SEHNR, CDR2 FQNEAQ (reference sequence). The V gene end was trimmed by 0 bases and the J gene end by 8 bases; junction bases not matched to a gene: 6. For the CDR3, the DNA is TGTGCCAGCAGCTTAGCGCCACGACAGGGGCCCAACGTCCTGACTTTC. As protein: CASSLAPRQGPNVLTF.

The gene calls are TRBV29-1 and TRBJ1-1; 11 nucleotides align to TRBD1. Germline CDR1 is SQVTM and CDR2 is ANQGSEA. V dropped 5 bases and J dropped 5; count of bases not matched to a gene: 13. This CDR3 is 16 amino acids long. Written as DNA, the CDR3 is TGCAGCGTTCAATATACCCGGGACAGGGGGAGGACTGAAGCTTTCTTT. Its protein product is CSVQYTRDRGRTEAFF.

The CDR3 DNA reads as TGTGCCTGGAGGACTAGCGGGGCGTCCGGGGAGCTGTTTTTT. It translates to CAWRTSGASGELFF. The gene calls are TRBV30 and TRBJ2-2, with 11 bases lining up with TRBD2. Germline CDR1 GTSNPN, CDR2 SVGIG (reference sequence). V was clipped by 3 bases and J by 6 bases; unmatched bases: 3. This CDR3 is 14 amino acids long.

The J gene is TRBJ1-1, the V gene TRBV7-3; D gene ambiguous. CDR3 length equals 13 residues. Per the germline V gene, CDR1 is SGHTA and CDR2 is FQGTGA. V was trimmed by 3 bases and J by 1 base, leaving 6 bases between them. For the CDR3, the DNA is TGTGCCAGCAGCTTTGGCTCGAACACTGAAGCTTTCTTT. It yields the protein CASSFGSNTEAFF.

The chain recombines TRBV29-1 with TRBJ2-1; D is possibly TRBD1 (6 bases). Trimming cost V 2 bases and J 8 bases, with 19 bases left between them. This CDR3 region has 15 residues. From germline, CDR1 is SQVTM and CDR2 ANQGSEA. This CDR3 is CSVEKPTFAGDEQFF. CDR3 DNA sequence: TGCAGCGTTGAAAAACCCACGTTCGCAGGGGATGAGCAGTTCTTC.

At least ten counts were recorded for this clone. CDR3 region: CASSGNSNEQFF. Here the CDR3 DNA reads TGTGCCAGCAGCGGAAACAGCAATGAGCAGTTCTTC. This rearrangement joins TRBV11-3 to TRBJ2-1; D is undetermined. CDR3 length equals 12 residues. The V gene lost 5 bases and the J gene lost 6 bases, with 8 bases spanning the gap. Germline V gene sequence: CDR1 SGHNT, CDR2 YENEEA. Combining the CDR3 with reference TRBV11-3 and TRBJ2-1 gives the whole variable domain EAGVVQSPRYKIIEKKQPVAFWCNPISGHNTLYWYLQNLGQGPELLIRYENEEAVDDSQLPKDRFSAERLKGVDSTLKIQPAELGDSAVYLCASSGNSNEQFFGPGTRLTVL.

This sequence joins TRBV4-3 and TRBJ1-6; 10 bases agree with TRBD1. Germline-derived CDR1 and CDR2 are LGHNA and YSLEER. J was trimmed by 7 bases and V by 5 bases; bases with no gene match: 5. The CDR3 loop spans 15 amino acids. The CDR3 nucleotides are TGCGCCAGCAGCGAGGGACAGGGGAAGAATTCACCCCTCCACTTT. Encoded protein: CASSEGQGKNSPLHF.

This sequence joins TRBV5-4 and TRBJ2-5; D may be TRBD1 (5 bases). V was trimmed by 1 base and J by 5 bases, leaving 9 bases between them. The CDR3 contains 13 residues. The germline V gene encodes CDR1 SGHNT and CDR2 YYREEE (reference sequence). In DNA form, the CDR3 reads TGTGCCAGCAGCTTGTCAGGGCAGGAGACCCAGTACTTC. Translating gives CASSLSGQETQYF.

This chain connects TRBV5-1 to TRBJ2-7, with no clear D. V lost 3 bases, J lost 5 bases, and 15 bases lay in between. The CDR3 runs to 14 residues. The germline gives CDR1 SGHRS, CDR2 YFSETQ. CDR3 sequence reads: CASSSGHQIDEQYF. CDR3 coding DNA: TGCGCCAGCAGCTCGGGCCACCAAATCGACGAGCAGTACTTC.

As to this clone: At one boundary the junction diverges from the germline segment, which might be a read error. V and J are TRBV28 and TRBJ1-1; D call uncertain. The germline V gene encodes CDR1 MDHEN and CDR2 SYDVKM. The CDR3 contains 12 residues. CDR3 sequence reads: CASKGVKTEAFF. The CDR3 nucleotides read TGTGCCAGCAAAGGAGTGAAAACTGAAGCTTTCTTT.

The chain employs TRBV28 and TRBJ2-7; D is perhaps TRBD1 (5 bases). The CDR3 consists of 17 residues. CDR1 is MDHEN, CDR2 SYDVKM, per germline. V shed 5 bases and J shed 3 bases, with 23 bases lying between them. The CDR3 region has the DNA TGTGCCAGCAGTCCACGCGTCGGGCAGGGCCCTCTCTACGAGCAGTACTTC. This translates into CASSPRVGQGPLYEQYF.

This clone occurred a few times. The chain recombines TRBV30 with TRBJ1-1; D not resolved. Germline CDR1 and CDR2: GTSNPN and SVGIG (reference sequence). The CDR3 loop spans 10 amino acids. Trimming cost V 8 bases and J 3 bases, with 7 bases left between them. The CDR3 sequence: CAGGYTEAFF. CDR3 nucleotides: TGTGCCGGCGGATACACTGAAGCTTTCTTT.

This clone was picked up a small number of times. The chain couples TRBV29-1 to TRBJ1-1, with 9 bases identical to TRBD1. This CDR3 comprises 16 residues. Trimming took 6 bases from V and 1 from J; bases not matched to a gene: 12. Germline-derived CDR1 and CDR2 are SQVTM and ANQGSEA. The CDR3 sequence: CSVAAQEGQGNTEAFF. The CDR3 DNA reads as TGCAGCGTAGCTGCGCAAGAGGGACAGGGGAACACTGAAGCTTTCTTT.

This chain joins TRBV29-1 and TRBJ2-7; TRBD1 agrees at 9 bases. V was pared by 6 bases and J by 2 bases, with 11 bases of the junction left unmatched. The CDR3 is 15 amino acids. CDR1 and CDR2 from the germline V gene are SQVTM and ANQGSEA. This CDR3 reads CSVKNLTGGPYEQYF. In nucleotides, the CDR3 is TGCAGCGTCAAAAACCTAACAGGGGGCCCCTACGAGCAGTACTTC.

The V and J genes are TRBV27 and TRBJ1-5; 10 bases are shared with TRBD1. J gave up 7 bases and V 6 bases, and 9 bases lay outside the gene matches. The CDR3 has 15 residues. The germline V gene encodes CDR1 MNHEY and CDR2 SMNVEV (reference sequence). The CDR3 spells CASSRQGAIGQPQHF. The CDR3 DNA follows: TGTGCCAGCAGCCGACAGGGGGCGATTGGGCAGCCCCAGCATTTT.

This clone has only a few counts. The V gene is TRBV7-9, the J gene TRBJ1-2, with TRBD1 identical over 10 bases. This CDR3 has 18 amino acids. V lost 4 bases to trimming and J lost 0 bases; unmatched junction nucleotides: 11. Germline CDR1 is SEHNR and CDR2 is FQNEAQ (reference sequence). CDR3 nucleotides: TGTGCCAGCAGCTCCGAGACGACAGGGGGCTTTTCTAACTATGGCTACACCTTC. This sequence encodes CASSSETTGGFSNYGYTF.

The chain links TRBV27 to TRBJ2-3, with D possibly TRBD1 on 7 matching bases. Trimming removed 5 bases at V and 6 bases at J, with 18 bases between. Germline CDR1 and CDR2: MNHEY and SMNVEV (reference sequence). CDR3 size: 15 residues. CDR3 nucleotide sequence: TGTGCCAGCAGTCGCGGGACAGTTCGGAGGGATACGCAGTATTTT. It specifies CASSRGTVRRDTQYF.

This clone was picked up a small number of times. This chain joins TRBV9 and TRBJ2-5; a weak D match, TRBD2 (6 bases). Germline assignment: CDR1 SGDLS and CDR2 YYNGEE. Deletions cut 0 bases from V and 5 bases from J, with 14 bases between. This CDR3 contains 15 residues. The CDR3 protein is CASSVARLDTETQYF. Written as DNA, the CDR3 is TGTGCCAGCAGCGTAGCCAGACTAGACACGGAGACCCAGTACTTC.

V is TRBV5-1 and J is TRBJ1-1; weak D call: TRBD1 (6 bases). The V and J ends lost 4 bases and 1 base respectively, with 11 bases between them. In germline, CDR1 is SGHRS, CDR2 YFSETQ. The CDR3 has 14 residues. CDR3 region: CASSPRDKNTEAFF. In DNA form, the CDR3 reads TGCGCCAGCAGCCCGAGGGACAAGAACACTGAAGCTTTCTTT.

This chain links TRBV7-6 with TRBJ2-2; D not certain. Trimming took 5 bases from V and 0 from J, leaving 7 bases between them. The germline gives CDR1 SGHVS, CDR2 FNYEAQ. This CDR3 has 14 residues. The CDR3: CASSPLTNTGELFF. CDR3 sequence (DNA): TGTGCCAGCAGCCCTTTAACGAACACCGGGGAGCTGTTTTTT.

This clone showed up just a few times. The chain recombines TRBV6-1 with TRBJ2-5; 13 nucleotides align to TRBD2. Germline V CDR1 and CDR2: MNHNS, SASEGT. The ends lost 4 bases at V and 6 bases at J; junction bases unmatched: 5. The CDR3 covers 15 residues. CDR3 protein: CASSATSGGAKTQYF. CDR3 in DNA: TGTGCCAGCAGTGCAACTAGCGGGGGGGCGAAGACCCAGTACTTC.

The chain uses TRBV7-2 and TRBJ2-5, with 9 positions matching TRBD2. Germline loops: CDR1 SGHTA, CDR2 FQGNSA. Losses at the gene ends were 2 bases for V and 5 bases for J; bases not matched to a gene: 6. The CDR3 runs 15 residues. CDR3 sequence: CASSLRQAGGETQYF. Here the CDR3 DNA reads TGTGCCAGCAGCTTAAGACAGGCGGGAGGGGAGACCCAGTACTTC.

The chain joins TRBV7-9 to TRBJ1-1; D not resolved. The ends were cut back, 2 bases at V and 2 bases at J, with 6 bases in the middle. Germline CDR1 SEHNR, CDR2 FQNEAQ (reference sequence). CDR3 size: 13 residues. The CDR3 is CASSLRANTEAFF. In DNA, the CDR3 is TGTGCCAGCAGCTTAAGAGCAAACACTGAAGCTTTCTTT.

The gene calls are TRBV4-1 and TRBJ1-5; D uncertain. The ends were cut back, 0 bases at V and 4 bases at J, with 7 bases in the middle. CDR1 is MGHRA and CDR2 is YSYEKL in the germline V gene. The CDR3 spans 14 residues. DNA of the CDR3: TGCGCCAGCAGCCAAGATTGGATAAATCAGCCCCAGCATTTT. It encodes CASSQDWINQPQHF.

DNA of the CDR3: TGTGCCAGCTCACCAACCACAGGCCAAGAGACCCAGTACTTC. This codes for CASSPTTGQETQYF. The chain has TRBV18 and TRBJ2-5, with D perhaps TRBD1 (5 bases). The CDR3 totals 14 residues. Trimming took 2 bases from V and 1 from J, leaving 8 bases between them. Germline assignment: CDR1 KGHSH and CDR2 LQKENI.

The genes are TRBV7-6 and TRBJ2-1; TRBD2 matches 12 bases. The germline gives CDR1 SGHVS, CDR2 FNYEAQ. The CDR3 runs to 16 residues. Trimming at V came to 0 bases and at J to 9 bases, leaving 6 bases not matched to a gene. CDR3 sequence (DNA): TGTGCCAGCAGCTTAGCCCCTAGCGGGGGGGCCCCTGAGCAGTTCTTC. Protein sequence: CASSLAPSGGAPEQFF.

J is TRBJ2-7 and V is TRBV25-1; TRBD2 matches at 8 bases. Unmatched junction bases numbered 5, after V lost 6 bases and J lost 4 bases. The germline CDR1 and CDR2 sequences are MGHDK and SYGVNS. CDR3 size: 13 residues. The CDR3 DNA is TGTGCCAGCAGGAAATCGGGGGGGTACGAGCAGTACTTC. This sequence encodes CASRKSGGYEQYF.

The chain links TRBV6-1 to TRBJ2-7; D is possibly TRBD1 (5 bases). In germline, CDR1 is MNHNS, CDR2 SASEGT. CDR3 length equals 14 residues. Trimming cost V 4 bases and J 0 bases, with 10 bases left between them. The CDR3 coding sequence is TGTGCCAGCAGTGTCAGCGACAGCTCCTACGAGCAGTACTTC. Protein sequence: CASSVSDSSYEQYF.